The present TCR beta chain was sequenced within a study of blood T cell repertoires in COVID-19. As for the study in general: COVID-19 samples from acute and convalescent phases originated in the United States, Italy and Spain. Nucleic acid was either cDNA or gDNA, and it came from T cells, B-cell-depleted T cells, or PBMCs.

Source study methods: For nucleated cells, counts were estimated from reference gene primer amplification. Assay: immunoSEQ multiplex PCR; the TCRdb copy retains only in-frame clones and omits some. V and J calls and clone size are given by that table; D and trimming were obtained from the DNA. The table records some 320,000 clones, almost 85% of them present only once. The CDR3 totals 15 residues. The V end was cut by 5 bases, the J end by 6 bases, with 18 bases between. CDR1 and CDR2 from the germline V gene are MNHEY and SVGAGI. This sequence originates from a human donor in a cohort sampled during active COVID-19. Source material: peripheral blood. V is TRBV6-5 and J is TRBJ2-3; tentative D call: TRBD2 (5 bases). CDR3 loop: CASSPAVVFSDTQYF. Written as DNA, the CDR3 is TGTGCCAGCAGTCCAGCGGTAGTATTTTCGGATACGCAGTATTTT.